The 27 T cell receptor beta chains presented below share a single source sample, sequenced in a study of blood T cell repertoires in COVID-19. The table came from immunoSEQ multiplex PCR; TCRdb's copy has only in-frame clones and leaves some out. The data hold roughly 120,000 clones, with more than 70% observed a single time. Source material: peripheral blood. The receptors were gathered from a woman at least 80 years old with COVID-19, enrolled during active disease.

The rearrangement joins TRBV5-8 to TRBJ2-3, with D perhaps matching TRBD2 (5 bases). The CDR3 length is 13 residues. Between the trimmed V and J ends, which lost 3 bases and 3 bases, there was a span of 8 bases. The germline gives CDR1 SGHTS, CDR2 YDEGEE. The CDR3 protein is CASSWGVTDTQYF. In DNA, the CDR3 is TGTGCCAGCAGCTGGGGAGTTACAGATACGCAGTATTTT.

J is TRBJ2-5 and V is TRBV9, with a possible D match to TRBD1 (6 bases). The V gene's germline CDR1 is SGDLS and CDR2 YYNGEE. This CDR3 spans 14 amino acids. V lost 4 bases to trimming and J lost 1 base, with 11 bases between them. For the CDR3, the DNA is TGTGCCAGCAGCATCGGACAGTCCCAAGAGACCCAGTACTTC. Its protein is CASSIGQSQETQYF. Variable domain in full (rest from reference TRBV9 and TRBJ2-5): DSGVTQTPKHLITATGQRVTLRCSPRSGDLSVYWYQQSLDQGLQFLIQYYNGEERAKGNILERFSAQQFPDLHSELNLSSLELGDSALYFCASSIGQSQETQYFGPGTRLLVL.

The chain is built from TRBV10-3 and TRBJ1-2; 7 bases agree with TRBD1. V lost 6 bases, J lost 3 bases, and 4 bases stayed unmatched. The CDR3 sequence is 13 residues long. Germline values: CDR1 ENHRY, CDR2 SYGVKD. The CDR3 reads CAIRGQGDYGYTF. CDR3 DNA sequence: TGTGCCATCAGGGGCCAGGGGGACTATGGCTACACCTTC.

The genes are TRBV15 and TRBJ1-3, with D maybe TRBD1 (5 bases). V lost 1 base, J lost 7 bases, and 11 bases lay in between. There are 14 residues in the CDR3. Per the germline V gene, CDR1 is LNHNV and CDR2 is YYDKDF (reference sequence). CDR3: CATSRGSAGNTIYF. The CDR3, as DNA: TGTGCCACCAGCAGAGGATCAGCAGGGAACACCATATATTTT.

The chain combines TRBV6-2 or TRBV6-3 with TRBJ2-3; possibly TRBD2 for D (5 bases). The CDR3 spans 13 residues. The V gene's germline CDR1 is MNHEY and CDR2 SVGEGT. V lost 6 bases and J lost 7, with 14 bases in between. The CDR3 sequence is CASSPRTVNTQYF. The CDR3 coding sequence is TGTGCCAGCAGCCCCCGGACTGTTAATACGCAGTATTTT.

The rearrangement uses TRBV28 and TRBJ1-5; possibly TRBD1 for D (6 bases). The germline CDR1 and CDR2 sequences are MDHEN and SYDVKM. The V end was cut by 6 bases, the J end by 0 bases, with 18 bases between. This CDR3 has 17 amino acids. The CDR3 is CASSRRGAGLSNQPQHF. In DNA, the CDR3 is TGTGCCAGCAGCCGTCGGGGGGCCGGGCTTAGCAATCAGCCCCAGCATTTT.

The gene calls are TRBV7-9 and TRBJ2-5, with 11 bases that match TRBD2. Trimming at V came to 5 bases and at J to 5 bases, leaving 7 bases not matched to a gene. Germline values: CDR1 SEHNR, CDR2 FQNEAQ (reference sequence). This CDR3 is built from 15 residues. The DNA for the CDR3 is TGTGCCAGCAGCCCCGCGGGACTAGCGGCGGAGACCCAGTACTTC. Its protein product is CASSPAGLAAETQYF.

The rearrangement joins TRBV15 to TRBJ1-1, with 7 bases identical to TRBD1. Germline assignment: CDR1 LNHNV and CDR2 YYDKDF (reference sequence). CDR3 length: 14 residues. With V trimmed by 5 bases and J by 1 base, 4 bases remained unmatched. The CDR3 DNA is TGTGCCACCAGCCCAGGGGGACAGAACACTGAAGCTTTCTTT. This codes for CATSPGGQNTEAFF.

The CDR3 DNA reads as TGTGCCAGCAGTTTCGCCCAACAAGGCTCTCCGACAGGTGCGGGTGAAAAACTGTTTTTT. It encodes CASSFAQQGSPTGAGEKLFF. The chain employs TRBV27 and TRBJ1-4, with TRBD1 as a possible D gene (6 bases). Per germline, CDR1 MNHEY and CDR2 SMNVEV (reference sequence). V lost 3 bases and J 7 bases, leaving 30 bases between the germline ends. This CDR3 has 20 amino acids.

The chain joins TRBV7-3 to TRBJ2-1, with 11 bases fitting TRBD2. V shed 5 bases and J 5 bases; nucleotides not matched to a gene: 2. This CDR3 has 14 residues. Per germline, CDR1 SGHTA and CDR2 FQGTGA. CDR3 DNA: TGTGCCAGCAGCAGGGGACTAGCGGACAATGAGCAGTTCTTC. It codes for CASSRGLADNEQFF.

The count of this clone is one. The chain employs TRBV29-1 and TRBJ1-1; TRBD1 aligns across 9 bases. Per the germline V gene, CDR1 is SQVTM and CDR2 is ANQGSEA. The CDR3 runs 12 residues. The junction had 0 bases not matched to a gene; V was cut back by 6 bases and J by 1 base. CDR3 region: CSVGQGNTEAFF. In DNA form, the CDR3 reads TGCAGCGTGGGACAGGGGAACACTGAAGCTTTCTTT.

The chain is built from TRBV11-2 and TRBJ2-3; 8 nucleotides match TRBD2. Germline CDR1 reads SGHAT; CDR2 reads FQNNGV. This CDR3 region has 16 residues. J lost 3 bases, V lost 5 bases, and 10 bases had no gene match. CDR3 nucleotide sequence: TGTGCCAGCAGCCGTCGGGAGGGCGGAGGAACAGATACGCAGTATTTT. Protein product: CASSRREGGGTDTQYF.

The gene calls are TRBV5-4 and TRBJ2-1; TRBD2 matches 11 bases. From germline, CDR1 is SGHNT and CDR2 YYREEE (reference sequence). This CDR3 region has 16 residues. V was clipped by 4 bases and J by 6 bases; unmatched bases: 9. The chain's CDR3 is CASSPSTSGTVNEQFF. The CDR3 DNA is TGTGCCAGCAGCCCTTCGACTAGCGGGACGGTCAATGAGCAGTTCTTC.

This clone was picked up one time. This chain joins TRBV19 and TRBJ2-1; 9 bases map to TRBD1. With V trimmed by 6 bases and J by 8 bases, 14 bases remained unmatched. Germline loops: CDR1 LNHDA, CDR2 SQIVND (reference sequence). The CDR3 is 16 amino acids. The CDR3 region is CASSSGTGIDEDEQFF. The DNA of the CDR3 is TGTGCCAGTAGCTCGGGGACAGGGATTGATGAGGATGAGCAGTTCTTC.

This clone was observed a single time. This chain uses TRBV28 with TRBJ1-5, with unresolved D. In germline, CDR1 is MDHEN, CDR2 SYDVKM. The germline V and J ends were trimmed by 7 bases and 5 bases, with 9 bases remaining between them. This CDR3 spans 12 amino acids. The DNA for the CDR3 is TGTGCCAGCACCGACACACATCAGCCCCAGCATTTT. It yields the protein CASTDTHQPQHF.

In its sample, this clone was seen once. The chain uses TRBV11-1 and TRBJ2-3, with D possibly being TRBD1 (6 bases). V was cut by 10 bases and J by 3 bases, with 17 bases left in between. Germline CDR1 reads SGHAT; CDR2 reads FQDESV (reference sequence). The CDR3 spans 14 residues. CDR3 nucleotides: TGTGCCACCTCCCGAAGCAGGGGAACAGATACGCAGTATTTT. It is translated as CATSRSRGTDTQYF.

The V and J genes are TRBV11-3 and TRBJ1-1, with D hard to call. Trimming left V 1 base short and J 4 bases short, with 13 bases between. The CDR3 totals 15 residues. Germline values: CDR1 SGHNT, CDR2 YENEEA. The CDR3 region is CASSLGIGRSTEAFF. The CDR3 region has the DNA TGTGCCAGCAGCTTAGGTATAGGGAGGAGCACTGAAGCTTTCTTT.

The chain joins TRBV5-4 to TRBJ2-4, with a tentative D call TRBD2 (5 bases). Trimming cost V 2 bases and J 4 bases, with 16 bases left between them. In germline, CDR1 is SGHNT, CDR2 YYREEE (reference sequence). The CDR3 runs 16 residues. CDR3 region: CASSLGSGNNKNIQYF. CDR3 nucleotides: TGTGCCAGCAGCTTAGGCAGCGGCAATAATAAAAACATTCAGTACTTC. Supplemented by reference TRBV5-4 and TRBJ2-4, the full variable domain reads ETGVTQSPTHLIKTRGQQVTLRCSSQSGHNTVSWYQQALGQGPQFIFQYYREEENGRGNFPPRFSGLQFPNYSSELNVNALELDDSALYLCASSLGSGNNKNIQYFGAGTRLSVL.

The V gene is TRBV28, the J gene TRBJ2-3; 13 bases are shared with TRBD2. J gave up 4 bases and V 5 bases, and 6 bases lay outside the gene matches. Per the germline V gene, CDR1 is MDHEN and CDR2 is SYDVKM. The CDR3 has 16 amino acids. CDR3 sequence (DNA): TGTGCCAGCAGTGTCCAACTAGCGGGAGGGCCAGATACGCAGTATTTT. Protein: CASSVQLAGGPDTQYF.

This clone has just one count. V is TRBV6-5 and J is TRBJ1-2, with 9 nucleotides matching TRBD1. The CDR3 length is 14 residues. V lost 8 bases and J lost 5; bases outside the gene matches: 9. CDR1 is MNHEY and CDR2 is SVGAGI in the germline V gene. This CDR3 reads CASSGRQGVYGYTF. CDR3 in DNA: TGTGCCAGCTCGGGTAGACAGGGGGTATATGGCTACACCTTC.

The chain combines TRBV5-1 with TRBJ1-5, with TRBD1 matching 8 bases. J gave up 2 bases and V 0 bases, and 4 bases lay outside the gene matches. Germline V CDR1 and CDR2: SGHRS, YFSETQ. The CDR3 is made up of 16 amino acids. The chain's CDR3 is CASSLGTGLGNQPQHF. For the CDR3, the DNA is TGCGCCAGCAGCTTGGGGACAGGGTTGGGCAATCAGCCCCAGCATTTT.

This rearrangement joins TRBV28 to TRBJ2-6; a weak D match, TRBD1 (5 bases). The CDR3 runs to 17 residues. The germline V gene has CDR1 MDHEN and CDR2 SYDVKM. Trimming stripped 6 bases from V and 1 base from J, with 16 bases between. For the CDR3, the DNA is TGTGCCAGCAGAGGGGCCCTGGGGTTTTCTGGGGCCAACGTCCTGACTTTC. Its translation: CASRGALGFSGANVLTF.

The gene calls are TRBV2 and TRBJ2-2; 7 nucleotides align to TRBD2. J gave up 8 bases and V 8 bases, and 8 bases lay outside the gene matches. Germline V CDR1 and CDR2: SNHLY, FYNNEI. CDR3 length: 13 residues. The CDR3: CASRREGFGELFF. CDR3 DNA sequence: TGTGCCAGCCGTAGGGAGGGGTTTGGGGAGCTGTTTTTT.

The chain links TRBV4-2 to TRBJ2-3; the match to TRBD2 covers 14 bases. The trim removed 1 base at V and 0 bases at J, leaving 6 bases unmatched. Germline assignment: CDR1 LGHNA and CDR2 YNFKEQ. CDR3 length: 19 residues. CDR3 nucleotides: TGTGCCAGCAGCCAAGTTAGGACTAGCGGGAGGTCTAGCACAGATACGCAGTATTTT. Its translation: CASSQVRTSGRSSTDTQYF.

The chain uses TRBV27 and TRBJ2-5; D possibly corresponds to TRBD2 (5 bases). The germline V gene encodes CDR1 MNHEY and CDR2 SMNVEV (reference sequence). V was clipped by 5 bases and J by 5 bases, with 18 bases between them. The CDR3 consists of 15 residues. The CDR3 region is CASSQIGVDGETQYF. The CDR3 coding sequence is TGTGCCAGCAGTCAGATCGGGGTCGATGGTGAGACCCAGTACTTC.

The CDR3 DNA is TGCGCCAGCAGCCCGGACAGCCGGACTGAAGCTTTCTTT. Encoded protein: CASSPDSRTEAFF. This chain uses TRBV5-1 with TRBJ1-1; weak D call: TRBD1 (6 bases). The length of the CDR3 is 13 residues. Germline V gene data show CDR1 as SGHRS and CDR2 as YFSETQ. V gave up 4 bases and J gave up 5 bases, with 12 bases separating them.

DNA for the CDR3: TGTGCCAGCAGCCAAGTGAAGTCCCCAGGTACGCAGTATTTT. Amino acid sequence: CASSQVKSPGTQYF. V is TRBV4-2 and J is TRBJ2-3, with no clear D. The CDR3 spans 14 residues. V was shortened by 1 base and J by 8 bases, with 13 bases between the two germline ends. The germline CDR1 and CDR2 sequences are LGHNA and YNFKEQ.